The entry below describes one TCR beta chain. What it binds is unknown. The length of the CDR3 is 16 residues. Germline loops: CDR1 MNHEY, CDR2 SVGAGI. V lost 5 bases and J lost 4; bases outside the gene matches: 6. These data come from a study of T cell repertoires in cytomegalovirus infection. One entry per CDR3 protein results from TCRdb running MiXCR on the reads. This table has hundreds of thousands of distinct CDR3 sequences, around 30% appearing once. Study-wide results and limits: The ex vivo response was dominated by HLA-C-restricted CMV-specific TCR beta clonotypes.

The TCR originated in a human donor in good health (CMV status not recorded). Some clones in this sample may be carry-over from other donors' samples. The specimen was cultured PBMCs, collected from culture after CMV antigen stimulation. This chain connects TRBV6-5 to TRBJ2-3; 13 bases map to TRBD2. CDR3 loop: CASSPRTSGSPDTQYF. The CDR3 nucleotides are TGTGCCAGCAGTCCCCGGACTAGCGGGAGCCCAGATACGCAGTATTTT.